These T cell receptor beta chains were read from a single sample in a study of cytomegalovirus exposure and HLA in healthy donors. Repertoires were generated with immunoSEQ multiplex PCR, while TCRdb's copy carries only in-frame clones and drops some. The sample lists 60,000 to 85,000 clones, around 82% seen once, with around 3% in the top ten. Sequencing was performed on PBMCs. The receptors were sampled from a man aged 35 to 55 in good health and CMV-seronegative. Each CDR3 is given with its conserved first and last residue. The order of the fields is D gene, V gene, J gene, clone size, CDR3 protein, CDR3 DNA. The D gene is left open where the match is weak. Clone size, where shown, is once, few, many, or a class for clones that have expanded.

NA	TRBV19	TRBJ1-4	NA	CASSRGGGEKLFF	TGTGCCAGTAGTCGGGGGGGAGGTGAAAAACTGTTTTTT
TRBD2	TRBV7-9	TRBJ2-5	few	CASSFGVAGVLETQYF	TGTGCCAGCAGCTTCGGAGTAGCGGGGGTTCTAGAGACCCAGTACTTC
NA	TRBV2	TRBJ1-1	few	CASSADSVAATEAFF	TGTGCCAGCAGTGCCGACAGTGTGGCGGCTACTGAAGCTTTCTTT
NA	TRBV28	TRBJ1-6	NA	CASSSQGDNSPLHF	TGTGCCAGCAGTTCACAGGGAGACAATTCACCCCTCCACTTT
TRBD1	TRBV5-4	TRBJ1-3	NA	CASSSPDRGAGNTIYF	TGTGCCAGCAGCTCCCCTGACAGGGGCGCTGGAAACACCATATATTTT
TRBD2	TRBV7-2	TRBJ2-7	NA	CASSLGLARAEQYF	TGTGCCAGCAGCTTAGGACTAGCGCGGGCCGAGCAGTACTTC
NA	TRBV13	TRBJ1-6	NA	CASSPQTENSPLHF	TGTGCCAGCAGCCCACAAACGGAGAATTCACCCCTCCACTTT
NA	TRBV5-1	TRBJ1-1	NA	CASSLIRTDTEAFF	TGCGCCAGCAGCTTAATCCGGACAGACACTGAAGCTTTCTTT
TRBD1	TRBV7-9	TRBJ2-7	NA	CASSPGQGPYEQYF	TGTGCCAGCAGCCCCGGACAGGGCCCCTACGAGCAGTACTTC
TRBD2	TRBV7-2	TRBJ2-1	NA	CASSSLVAGVDEQFF	TGTGCCAGCAGCTCCCTTGTTGCGGGGGTCGATGAGCAGTTCTTC
NA	TRBV7-2	TRBJ2-7	NA	CASSSPTTYEQYF	TGTGCCAGCAGCTCGCCGACTACCTACGAGCAGTACTTC
TRBD2	TRBV29-1	TRBJ2-7	once	CSVALAGVSYEQYF	TGCAGCGTTGCATTAGCGGGGGTGTCCTACGAGCAGTACTTC
NA	TRBV5-1	TRBJ1-4	once	CASSPRFGINEKLFF	TGCGCCAGCAGCCCCCGGTTTGGTATTAATGAAAAACTGTTTTTT
NA	TRBV4-1	TRBJ1-2	few	CASRGSVIYGYTF	TGCGCCAGTAGGGGGTCTGTTATCTATGGCTACACCTTC
TRBD2	TRBV7-2	TRBJ2-5	few	CASSLGPSGGPWAQYF	TGTGCCAGCAGCTTAGGGCCTAGCGGGGGGCCCTGGGCCCAGTACTTC
TRBD2	TRBV18	TRBJ2-5	NA	CASSSTSGTQETQYF	TGTGCCAGCTCGTCGACTAGCGGAACCCAAGAGACCCAGTACTTC
NA	TRBV27	TRBJ2-6	NA	CASSLLGGSSGANVLTF	TGTGCCAGCAGTTTACTCGGGGGTTCCTCTGGGGCCAACGTCCTGACTTTC
NA	TRBV18	TRBJ1-4	NA	CASSSGTNEKLFF	TGTGCCAGCTCCTCCGGGACTAATGAAAAACTGTTTTTT
TRBD2	TRBV7-9	TRBJ2-1	few	CASSPAGAYNEQFF	TGTGCCAGCAGCCCGGCGGGGGCCTACAATGAGCAGTTCTTC
NA	TRBV27	TRBJ2-2	NA	CASIITGSTGELFF	TGTGCCAGCATCATAACAGGGTCGACCGGGGAGCTGTTTTTT
NA	TRBV7-3	TRBJ2-6	NA	CASSLPRPSGANVLTF	TGTGCCAGCAGCTTACCGCGGCCCTCTGGGGCCAACGTCCTGACTTTC
NA	TRBV7-2	TRBJ1-1	NA	CASSWQAGDTEAFF	TGTGCCAGCAGCTGGCAGGCGGGGGACACTGAAGCTTTCTTT
TRBD1	TRBV25-1	TRBJ1-6	once	CASSELAGGSYNSPLHF	TGTGCCAGCAGTGAACTGGCAGGGGGCTCCTATAATTCACCCCTCCACTTT
NA	TRBV19	TRBJ1-4	NA	CATGEGPHRATNEKLFF	TGTGCCACCGGCGAGGGCCCACACCGTGCAACTAATGAAAAACTGTTTTTT
NA	TRBV7-9	TRBJ2-5	few	CSSSLLGGGPGSETQYF	TGTTCCAGCAGCCTCCTAGGGGGGGGGCCGGGCTCGGAGACCCAGTACTTC
TRBD2	TRBV7-2	TRBJ2-3	few	CASSFGLAGPSDTQYF	TGTGCCAGCAGCTTCGGACTAGCGGGGCCATCAGATACGCAGTATTTT
NA	TRBV7-7	TRBJ2-1	NA	CASSPRIGVSSYNEQFF	TGTGCTAGCAGCCCGCGTATCGGGGTCAGCTCCTACAATGAGCAGTTCTTC
TRBD1	TRBV7-3	TRBJ1-6	NA	CASSRDSYNSPLHF	TGTGCCAGCAGCCGGGACAGCTATAATTCACCCCTCCACTTT
TRBD1	TRBV5-1	TRBJ2-5	NA	CASSYGTGGGETQYF	TGCGCCAGCAGCTACGGGACAGGGGGCGGTGAGACCCAGTACTTC
TRBD1	TRBV6-5	TRBJ1-4	once	CASRPPGQGQKLFF	TGTGCCAGCAGACCTCCGGGACAGGGGCAAAAACTGTTTTTT
TRBD1	TRBV28	TRBJ2-7	NA	CASSSGGLGSYEQYF	TGTGCCAGCAGTTCAGGGGGATTGGGTTCCTACGAGCAGTACTTC
TRBD1	TRBV7-9	TRBJ1-2	NA	CASSLRDSGGYTF	TGTGCCAGCAGCCTCCGGGACAGTGGGGGCTACACCTTC
TRBD1	TRBV7-3	TRBJ2-1	NA	CASSSGTGTYNEQFF	TGTGCCAGCAGCTCCGGGACAGGGACCTACAATGAGCAGTTCTTC
NA	TRBV14	TRBJ1-4	many	CASSPRGNEKLFF	TGTGCCAGCAGCCCTCGGGGAAATGAAAAACTGTTTTTT
NA	TRBV7-2	TRBJ2-5	NA	CASSLGGYLQETQYF	TGTGCCAGCAGCTTAGGAGGTTACCTCCAAGAGACCCAGTACTTC
NA	TRBV30	TRBJ2-1	few	CAWSLWEEQFF	TGTGCCTGGAGCCTCTGGGAGGAGCAGTTCTTC
TRBD1	TRBV5-1	TRBJ1-1	NA	CASNGQGNTEAFF	TGCGCCAGCAACGGACAGGGGAACACTGAAGCTTTCTTT
NA	TRBV5-6	TRBJ1-6	once	CASSLAGGAENSPLHF	TGTGCCAGCAGCTTGGCGGGGGGCGCGGAAAATTCACCCCTCCACTTT
NA	TRBV6-5	TRBJ1-5	NA	CASSYSGGNQPQHF	TGTGCCAGCAGTTATTCCGGAGGCAATCAGCCCCAGCATTTT
NA	TRBV6-1	TRBJ2-5	NA	CASSGYQVKETQYF	TGTGCCAGCAGTGGGTATCAGGTAAAAGAGACCCAGTACTTC
TRBD1	TRBV28	TRBJ2-7	NA	CASSVGDRGEQYF	TGTGCCAGCAGTGTGGGGGACAGGGGTGAGCAGTACTTC
TRBD1	TRBV30	TRBJ1-5	NA	CAWSGTGGDQPQHF	TGTGCCTGGAGTGGAACAGGGGGCGATCAGCCCCAGCATTTT
NA	TRBV4-1	TRBJ1-1	NA	CASSQDLEGVNGAFF	TGCGCCAGCAGCCAAGATCTTGAGGGGGTTAATGGAGCTTTCTTT
TRBD1	TRBV30	TRBJ1-1	NA	CAWSEILLDRAGAFF	TGTGCCTGGAGCGAAATTCTCTTGGACAGGGCAGGAGCTTTCTTT
NA	TRBV7-2	TRBJ2-5	NA	CASSPRPGTRGTQYF	TGTGCCAGCAGCCCCCGCCCTGGGACTCGGGGAACCCAGTACTTC
TRBD1	TRBV28	TRBJ1-5	NA	CASSLQGAGNQPQHF	TGTGCCAGCAGTTTACAGGGGGCCGGCAATCAGCCCCAGCATTTT
TRBD2	TRBV29-1	TRBJ2-7	NA	CSVLALGRAGGTYEQYF	TGCAGCGTTCTGGCCTTGGGGAGAGCGGGGGGGACCTACGAGCAGTACTTC
TRBD1	TRBV10-2	TRBJ1-5	NA	CASSQQGPASNQPQHF	TGCGCCAGCAGTCAACAGGGGCCTGCGAGCAATCAGCCCCAGCATTTT
TRBD2	TRBV5-1	TRBJ2-3	NA	CASSLSGGGTTDTQYF	TGCGCCAGCAGCTTGAGTGGGGGGGGGACGACAGATACGCAGTATTTT
TRBD2	TRBV9	TRBJ2-3	NA	CASSVLAGGADTQYF	TGTGCCAGCAGCGTACTAGCGGGGGGGGCAGATACGCAGTATTTT
TRBD1	TRBV5-1	TRBJ2-5	NA	CASSLGQGGTQETQYF	TGCGCCAGCAGCTTAGGACAGGGGGGAACACAAGAGACCCAGTACTTC
TRBD1	TRBV6-6	TRBJ1-5	NA	CASSQTDRAQPQHF	TGTGCCAGCAGTCAAACGGACAGGGCTCAGCCCCAGCATTTT
NA	TRBV7-3	TRBJ2-5	few	CASSPDYRETQYF	TGTGCCAGCAGCCCGGACTACCGGGAGACCCAGTACTTC
NA	TRBV5-1	TRBJ1-5	NA	CASSLDSSSNQPQHF	TGCGCCAGCAGCTTGGATAGCAGTAGCAATCAGCCCCAGCATTTT
NA	TRBV19	TRBJ1-3	few	CASNTDHGNTIYF	TGTGCCAGTAACACAGACCATGGAAACACCATATATTTT
NA	TRBV5-4	TRBJ2-7	NA	CASSFVGPHEQYF	TGTGCCAGCAGCTTTGTGGGGCCCCACGAGCAGTACTTC
NA	TRBV6-4	TRBJ1-1	NA	CASSRDWGSTEAFF	TGTGCCAGCAGCCGGGACTGGGGGAGCACTGAAGCTTTCTTT
TRBD1	TRBV30	TRBJ2-6	few	CAWDRGTGANVLTF	TGTGCCTGGGACAGGGGAACTGGGGCCAACGTCCTGACTTTC
NA	TRBV10-3	TRBJ1-4	once	CAISEQLATNEKLFF	TGTGCCATCAGTGAGCAACTAGCAACTAATGAAAAACTGTTTTTT